The rows below give T cell receptor beta chains drawn from one sample of a study of identical twins. In TCRdb, the 5' RACE reads were re-called with MiXCR into one record per CDR3 protein. Among around 1.7 million distinct CDR3 sequences listed, 25% to 35% were seen once. The source material was cord blood. The receptors shown here come from a newborn girl in good health. Each CDR3 is given with its conserved first and last residue. A D gene is named only where the DNA matches it firmly. The size field is filled for only some rows; it gives once, few, many or a size class.

clone size,J gene,D gene,CDR3 length,V gene,CDR3 DNA,CDR3 protein
.,TRBJ2-3,TRBD2,16,TRBV20-1,TGCAGTGCTGAAAGAACTAGCGGGGGTTCCACAGATACGCAGTATTTT,CSAERTSGGSTDTQYF
many,TRBJ2-4,.,14,TRBV9,TGTGCCAGCAGCGTAAGCCAGGCGGGTCACATTCAGTACTTC,CASSVSQAGHIQYF
many,TRBJ2-4,.,13,TRBV29-1,TGCAGCGTTGATCATGGGGGAAAGAACATTCAGTACTTC,CSVDHGGKNIQYF
few,TRBJ2-7,.,16,TRBV4-2,TGTGCCAGCAGCCAAGGGAACGGGGGTAGCTCCTACGAGCAGTACTTC,CASSQGNGGSSYEQYF
.,TRBJ2-1,TRBD2,18,TRBV5-1,TGCGCCAGCAGCTTGTTCGATCTAGCGACTAGCGGTGACAATGAGCAGTTCTTC,CASSLFDLATSGDNEQFF
.,TRBJ1-1,.,13,TRBV7-9,TGTGCCAGCAGCTTAAGAGGGATGCCTGAAGCTTTCTTT,CASSLRGMPEAFF
.,TRBJ2-2,.,15,TRBV10-3,TGTGCCATCAGTTCTCGGACTATTAATCCTGGGGAGCTGTTTTTT,CAISSRTINPGELFF
.,TRBJ2-5,.,13,TRBV15,TGTGCCACCAGCAGAGATTCTCCAGGGACCCAGTACTTC,CATSRDSPGTQYF
.,TRBJ1-4,.,12,TRBV4-2,TGTGCCAGCGGCCAAGAAGGTGAAAAACTGTTTTTT,CASGQEGEKLFF
.,TRBJ1-2,.,15,TRBV19,TGTGCCAGTAGTATGGACCACTACGATCCCTATGGCTACACCTTC,CASSMDHYDPYGYTF
.,TRBJ1-5,.,14,TRBV7-2,TGTGCCAGCAGCTTGTACAGGGAAGGACAGCCCCAGCATTTT,CASSLYREGQPQHF
few,TRBJ2-7,TRBD2,14,TRBV27,TGTGCCAGCACTAGCGGGAGCTCCTACAATGAGCAGTACTTC,CASTSGSSYNEQYF
.,TRBJ2-1,TRBD2,15,TRBV4-2,TGTGCCAGCAGCCCCCAGACTAGCGGTTACAATGAGCAGTTCTTC,CASSPQTSGYNEQFF
.,TRBJ2-5,TRBD2,16,TRBV20-1,TGCAGTGCTAGCCCTATAGCGGGAGTTAGCCACAATGAGCAGTACTTC,CSASPIAGVSHNEQYF
many,TRBJ2-4,.,12,TRBV29-1,TGCAGCGCCCTGACAGCCAAAAACATTCAGTACTTC,CSALTAKNIQYF
.,TRBJ1-2,.,15,TRBV7-9,TGTGCCAGCAGCTTAGTCTTGGGAGTTGGCTATGGCTACACCTTC,CASSLVLGVGYGYTF
.,TRBJ2-1,TRBD2,18,TRBV11-1,TGTGCCAGCAGCTTAGCGGCTAGCGGGAGGGCCACATACAATGAGCAGTTCTTC,CASSLAASGRATYNEQFF
.,TRBJ2-1,.,12,TRBV27,TGTGCCAGCAGTTTGCCTGGCAAGGGGCAGTTCTTC,CASSLPGKGQFF
.,TRBJ2-1,TRBD2,16,TRBV9,TGTGCCAGCAGCGTAGCTAGGAGCGGGGTATACAATGAGCAGTTCTTC,CASSVARSGVYNEQFF
.,TRBJ2-7,TRBD2,18,TRBV20-1,TGCAGTGCTAGCCCTACCCCGACTAGCGGGAGCTCCTACAATGAGCAGTACTTC,CSASPTPTSGSSYNEQYF
few,TRBJ2-7,.,15,TRBV6-5,TGTGCCAGCAGTTACTCGAGAGGGGGGGGCTACGAGCAGTACTTC,CASSYSRGGGYEQYF
.,TRBJ1-5,TRBD1,16,TRBV20-1,TGCAGTGCGACCAGTTACAGGGGCCGCCTTAATCAGCCCCAGCATTTT,CSATSYRGRLNQPQHF
.,TRBJ1-5,.,18,TRBV10-2,TGCGCCAGCAGTGAGTATAAGGTCCCGTTTCTCTGGGATCAGCCCCAGCATTTT,CASSEYKVPFLWDQPQHF
once,TRBJ1-5,.,15,TRBV6-5,TGTGCCAGCTGGAGGGCCTTTACAGGCCACCAGCCCCAGCATTTT,CASWRAFTGHQPQHF
few,TRBJ2-1,TRBD2,17,TRBV24-1,TGTGCCACCAGTGACGAAGACAGAAACGGACTAGCGAGTGAGCAGTTCTTC,CATSDEDRNGLASEQFF
few,TRBJ1-2,.,20,TRBV10-3,TGTGCCATCAGTGAGTCGAGGATATCCTCCATGACCCTGTGGCAGAGGGGCTACACCTTC,CAISESRISSMTLWQRGYTF
.,TRBJ2-7,TRBD2,15,TRBV20-1,TGCAGTGCTAGACTAGCGGGGCCCTCCTCCTACGAGCAGTACTTC,CSARLAGPSSYEQYF
.,TRBJ2-1,TRBD2,15,TRBV7-9,TGTGCCAGCCTCGGACTAGCGGGAGGGCGGAATGAGCAGTTCTTC,CASLGLAGGRNEQFF
few,TRBJ2-7,.,17,TRBV27,TGTGCCAGCAGTTTACGCGGACACCCGAGTTTTGCCTACGAGCAGTACTTC,CASSLRGHPSFAYEQYF
many,TRBJ2-1,.,18,TRBV12-3/TRBV12-4,TGTGCCAGCAGTTTATACTCGGGGGAGGTAGCGGACTACAATGAGCAGTTCTTC,CASSLYSGEVADYNEQFF
few,TRBJ2-5,.,13,TRBV6-6,TGTGCCAGCAGTTACTCGGAACGGGAGAAGCAGTACTTC,CASSYSEREKQYF
.,TRBJ1-5,.,15,TRBV7-9,TGTGCCAGCAGCTTACTCGGTGGGGAGGATCAGCCCCAGCATTTT,CASSLLGGEDQPQHF
.,TRBJ2-1,.,15,TRBV28,TGTGCCAGCAGTTTGGGGCAGGTGGTTCACAATGAGCAGTTCTTC,CASSLGQVVHNEQFF
.,TRBJ2-7,TRBD2,15,TRBV6-1,TGTGCCAGCAGTGAATCAGCGGGAGGTACCTACGAGCAGTACTTC,CASSESAGGTYEQYF
few,TRBJ2-2,TRBD1,15,TRBV5-1,TGCGCCAGCAGCTTGGCCAGGGGGTATACCGGGGAGCTGTTTTTT,CASSLARGYTGELFF
.,TRBJ2-1,TRBD2,16,TRBV27,TGTGCCAGCAGTTGGGGGACTAGCGGGATATACAATGAGCAGTTCTTC,CASSWGTSGIYNEQFF
few,TRBJ2-4,TRBD2,19,TRBV6-1,TGTGCCAGCAGTGAATATTCTAGCGGGGGGCGACTTGCCAAAAACATTCAGTACTTC,CASSEYSSGGRLAKNIQYF
few,TRBJ2-7,TRBD1,15,TRBV27,TGTGCCAGCAGTTCGCACAGGGGGAACTACTACGAGCAGTACTTC,CASSSHRGNYYEQYF
few,TRBJ1-2,.,12,TRBV28,TGTGCCAGCAGTTGGTTGGGCTATGGCTACACCTTC,CASSWLGYGYTF
.,TRBJ2-7,TRBD2,17,TRBV29-1,TGCAGCGTTGAAGTCCGGACTAGCAGGGATGTACACTACGAGCAGTACTTC,CSVEVRTSRDVHYEQYF
.,TRBJ2-7,.,17,TRBV25-1,TGTGCCAGCAGTGAATACCCCCTATATAACAGGTTCCCCGTGCAGTACTTC,CASSEYPLYNRFPVQYF
.,TRBJ2-5,.,14,TRBV7-2,TGTGCCAGCAGCGCATCTAGCGACTACAATGAGCAGTACTTC,CASSASSDYNEQYF
many,TRBJ2-1,.,14,TRBV6-5,TGTGCCAGCAGTTACGATCGGGGATACAATGAGCAGTTCTTC,CASSYDRGYNEQFF
.,TRBJ2-6,.,17,TRBV5-1,TGCGCCAGCAGCCTCGACAGCGGATTTTCTGGGGCCAACGTCCTGACTTTC,CASSLDSGFSGANVLTF
.,TRBJ2-1,TRBD2,14,TRBV10-3,TGTGCCATCGGGGGGACTAGCGGGGGGAATGAGCAGTTCTTC,CAIGGTSGGNEQFF
few,TRBJ1-5,.,14,TRBV12-3/TRBV12-4,TGTGCCAGCAGTTTTCAGCGACAGCCCAGCCCCCAGCATTTT,CASSFQRQPSPQHF
few,TRBJ2-3,.,14,TRBV25-1,TGTGCCAGCAGTGGAGTACCACACACAGATACGCAGTATTTT,CASSGVPHTDTQYF
few,TRBJ1-6,.,13,TRBV29-1,TGCAGCGTGAGGTCCAGAGATAATTCACCCCTCCACTTT,CSVRSRDNSPLHF
few,TRBJ2-5,TRBD1,18,TRBV27,TGTGCCAGCAGTTTATTGGGCCACAGGGGGCTGAAGGGAGAGACCCAGTACTTC,CASSLLGHRGLKGETQYF
few,TRBJ2-1,TRBD1,15,TRBV6-5,TGTGCCAGCAGTTACGTGGACAGGGTCCACAATGAGCAGTTCTTC,CASSYVDRVHNEQFF
few,TRBJ2-5,TRBD2,13,TRBV20-1,TGCAGTGCTAAGGGACTAGCGGGGGAGACCCAGTACTTC,CSAKGLAGETQYF
.,TRBJ2-1,TRBD2,16,TRBV20-1,TGCAGTGCTAGAGATCCGACTAGCGCCTCCTACAATGAGCAGTTCTTC,CSARDPTSASYNEQFF
many,TRBJ2-7,.,13,TRBV12-3/TRBV12-4,TGTGCCAGCAGTTTATGGGGTACCTACGAGCAGTACTTC,CASSLWGTYEQYF
.,TRBJ1-4,.,16,TRBV28,TGTGCCAGCAGTTTCTTAGTCGGGAGACGCGATGAAAAACTGTTTTTT,CASSFLVGRRDEKLFF
.,TRBJ1-5,.,14,TRBV12-3/TRBV12-4,TGTGCCAGCAGCCCTGCGAGGGATCATCAGCCCCAGCATTTT,CASSPARDHQPQHF
few,TRBJ2-7,TRBD2,18,TRBV12-3/TRBV12-4,TGTGCCAGCAGTCCCCGCGTAGTAACCCCCGGGGGGACCTACGAGCAGTACTTC,CASSPRVVTPGGTYEQYF
few,TRBJ2-3,TRBD2,16,TRBV5-1,TGCGCCAGCAGCTTGGTAGCGGGAGGGCCGCAAGATACGCAGTATTTT,CASSLVAGGPQDTQYF
.,TRBJ1-1,TRBD1,16,TRBV12-3/TRBV12-4,TGTGCCAGCAGTTTCTCCACGACAGGGATGAACACTGAAGCTTTCTTT,CASSFSTTGMNTEAFF
once,TRBJ2-7,.,13,TRBV3-1,TGTGCCAGCAGCCAAGGAACCCGCTACGAGCAGTACTTC,CASSQGTRYEQYF